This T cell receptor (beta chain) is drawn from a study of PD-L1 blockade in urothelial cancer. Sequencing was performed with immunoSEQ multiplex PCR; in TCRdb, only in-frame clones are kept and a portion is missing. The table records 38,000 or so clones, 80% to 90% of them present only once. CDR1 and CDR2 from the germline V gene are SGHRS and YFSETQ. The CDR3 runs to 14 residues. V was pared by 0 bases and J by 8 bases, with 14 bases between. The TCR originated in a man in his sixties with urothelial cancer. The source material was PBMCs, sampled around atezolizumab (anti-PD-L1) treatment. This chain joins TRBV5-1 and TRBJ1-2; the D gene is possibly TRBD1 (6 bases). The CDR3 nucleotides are TGCGCCAGCAGCTTGGATGGGGGGGCGGCGGGCTACACCTTC. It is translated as CASSLDGGAAGYTF.